Listed below are T cell receptor beta chains from one sample, sequenced in a study of blood T cells in healthy people across ages. MiXCR, run by TCRdb on the 5' RACE reads, gives a single entry per CDR3 protein. The sample comprises over 500,000 distinct CDR3 sequences, roughly a quarter of which are singletons, and under 4.5% rests with the top ten. These data also featured in a second study, about T cells of mothers and their children.

Sequencing was done on a sample of blood. All receptors come from a boy aged 2 to 10 in good health. CDR3s include the opening cysteine and the closing phenylalanine or tryptophan. D genes are given only for firm matches. Rows may omit the clone size; those that give it use once, few, many or a size class.

>TRBD1|TRBJ1-5|NA|TRBV7-9
CASSRDRQNQPQHF
TGTGCCAGCAGCCGGGACAGGCAAAATCAGCCCCAGCATTTT
>NA|TRBJ2-4|many|TRBV3-1
CASSPNGANIQYF
TGTGCCAGCAGCCCTAATGGTGCGAACATTCAGTACTTC
>NA|TRBJ1-4|few|TRBV7-9
CASRKEGGGEKLFF
TGTGCCAGCAGGAAAGAGGGTGGAGGTGAAAAACTGTTTTTT
>NA|TRBJ2-1|NA|TRBV25-1
CASSELDEQFF
TGTGCCAGCAGTGAATTGGATGAGCAGTTCTTC
>NA|TRBJ2-7|few|TRBV7-9
CASSFGVGPQGDEQYF
TGTGCCAGCAGCTTCGGGGTAGGCCCTCAGGGCGACGAGCAGTACTTC
>TRBD2|TRBJ2-5|few|TRBV12-3/TRBV12-4
CASSPLTSGAALTQYF
TGTGCCAGCAGTCCACTGACTAGCGGGGCCGCGTTAACCCAGTACTTC
>TRBD1|TRBJ2-1|NA|TRBV6-2/TRBV6-3
CASSYRGLSEQFF
TGTGCCAGCAGCTACAGGGGGCTCAGTGAGCAGTTCTTC
>TRBD1|TRBJ2-3|NA|TRBV10-3
CAISLAGQATDTQYF
TGTGCCATCAGTCTCGCTGGACAGGCCACAGATACGCAGTATTTT
>TRBD2|TRBJ2-5|NA|TRBV19
CASSIWGGSPGTQYF
TGTGCCAGTAGTATATGGGGAGGGTCCCCAGGGACCCAGTACTTC
>TRBD1|TRBJ2-7|once|TRBV7-8
CASSPLPVGQGISSYEQYF
TGTGCCAGCAGCCCATTGCCAGTAGGACAGGGGATAAGCTCCTACGAGCAGTACTTC
>NA|TRBJ2-3|NA|TRBV28
CASSLDIRAQYF
TGTGCCAGCAGTTTAGATATCAGAGCGCAGTATTTT
>TRBD2|TRBJ2-7|NA|TRBV5-1
CASSLGGLAGGPSSYEQYF
TGCGCCAGCAGCTTGGGAGGACTAGCGGGGGGTCCGAGCTCCTACGAGCAGTACTTC
>TRBD1|TRBJ1-2|NA|TRBV28
CASSSLPRDRGKDGYTF
TGTGCCAGCAGTTCTCTCCCCAGGGACAGGGGGAAGGATGGCTACACCTTC
>TRBD2|TRBJ2-7|NA|TRBV11-2
CASSLVLLAGGPGEQYF
TGTGCCAGCAGCTTAGTCCTTCTAGCGGGAGGGCCGGGCGAGCAGTACTTC
>NA|TRBJ2-7|NA|TRBV7-9
CASARDQSSYEQYF
TGTGCCAGCGCCCGGGACCAGAGCTCCTACGAGCAGTACTTC
>NA|TRBJ2-5|NA|TRBV20-1
CSARTPRGQETQYF
TGCAGTGCTAGGACACCCCGCGGCCAAGAGACCCAGTACTTC
>TRBD1|TRBJ1-2|few|TRBV6-6
CASSHPPDRVYGYTF
TGTGCCAGCAGTCACCCCCCGGACAGGGTGTATGGCTACACCTTC
>NA|TRBJ2-1|NA|TRBV19
CASSILEVYNEQFF
TGTGCCAGTAGTATTCTGGAGGTTTACAATGAGCAGTTCTTC
>TRBD1|TRBJ1-2|few|TRBV7-2
CASSFQGGDSYGYTF
TGTGCCAGCAGCTTTCAGGGGGGCGATAGCTATGGCTACACCTTC
>NA|TRBJ2-5|many|TRBV4-3
CASSQVPGFGEQYF
TGCGCCAGCAGCCAAGTACCCGGGTTTGGTGAGCAGTACTTC
>NA|TRBJ2-3|NA|TRBV28
CASSLSAGAGTDTQYF
TGTGCCAGCAGTTTATCGGCTGGAGCAGGCACAGATACGCAGTATTTT
>TRBD1|TRBJ2-1|few|TRBV27
CASRLTGTLNEQFF
TGTGCCAGCAGATTGACAGGGACCCTCAATGAGCAGTTCTTC
>NA|TRBJ2-2|few|TRBV13
CASSWGRSGELFF
TGTGCCAGCAGCTGGGGACGGTCCGGGGAGCTGTTTTTT
>NA|TRBJ2-4|few|TRBV7-9
CASSTGLGWDIQYF
TGTGCCAGCAGCACCGGCTTGGGGTGGGACATTCAGTACTTC
>NA|TRBJ1-3|few|TRBV6-6
CASSSVQGRRYTIYF
TGTGCCAGCAGTTCGGTACAGGGACGACGATACACCATATATTTT
>NA|TRBJ2-2|few|TRBV7-2
CASSLASIRNTGELFF
TGTGCCAGCAGCTTAGCGTCCATCAGAAACACCGGGGAGCTGTTTTTT
>NA|TRBJ1-2|NA|TRBV12-3/TRBV12-4
CASSKVSSYGYTF
TGTGCCAGCAGTAAGGTCAGCTCCTATGGCTACACCTTC